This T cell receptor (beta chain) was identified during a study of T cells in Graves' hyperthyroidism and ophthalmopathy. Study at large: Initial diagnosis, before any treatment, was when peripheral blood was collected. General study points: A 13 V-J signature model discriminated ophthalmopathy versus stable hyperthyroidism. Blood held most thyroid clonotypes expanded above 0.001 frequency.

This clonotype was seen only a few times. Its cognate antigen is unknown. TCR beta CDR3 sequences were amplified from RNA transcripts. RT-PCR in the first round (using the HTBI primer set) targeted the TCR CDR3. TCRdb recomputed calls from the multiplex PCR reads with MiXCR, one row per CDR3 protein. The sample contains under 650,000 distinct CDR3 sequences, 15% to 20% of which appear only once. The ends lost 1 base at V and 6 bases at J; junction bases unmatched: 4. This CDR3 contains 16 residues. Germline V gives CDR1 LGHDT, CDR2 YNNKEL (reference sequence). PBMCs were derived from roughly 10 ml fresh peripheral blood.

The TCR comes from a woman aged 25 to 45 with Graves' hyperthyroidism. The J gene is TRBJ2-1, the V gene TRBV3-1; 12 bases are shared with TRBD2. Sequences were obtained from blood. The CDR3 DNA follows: TGTGCCAGCAGCCAAGCGGCTAGCGGGAGGGCCAATGAGCAGTTCTTC. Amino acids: CASSQAASGRANEQFF.